Sequencing of this T cell receptor beta chain was carried out in a study of Graves' ophthalmopathy and Graves' hyperthyroidism. This clonotype was counted between two and nine times. Its antigen is not identified. The authors amplified TCR beta CDR3 regions, and they did so from RNA transcripts for repertoire sequencing. An initial RT-PCR round employing HTBI primers preceded a second-round multiplex PCR. TCRdb independently ran MiXCR on the multiplex PCR reads; one entry per CDR3 protein. Among fewer than 650,000 distinct CDR3 sequences listed, about 20% were seen once. Study-wide results and limits: Most thyroid clonotypes expanded beyond 0.001 frequency were also found in blood.

V lost 4 bases and J 1 base, leaving 16 bases between the germline ends. There are 16 residues in the CDR3. Looked up from germline, CDR1 is LNHDA and CDR2 is SQIVND (reference sequence). This chain joins TRBV19 and TRBJ1-1, with D possibly matching TRBD1 (6 bases). The specimen sequenced was peripheral blood. The receptor comes from a woman between 18 and 29 years old with stable Graves' hyperthyroidism. Some clones in this sample may be carry-over from other donors' samples. CDR3 bases: TGTGCCAGTAGTAGGACGCCTGGGACACAGAACACTGAAGCTTTCTTT. Its translation is CASSRTPGTQNTEAFF.